A selection of T cell receptor beta chains follows, all from one sample in a study of read filtering for tumor transcriptome and immune sequencing. TCRdb re-derived calls from the reads in MiXCR, one entry per CDR3 protein. The sample has about 38,000 distinct CDR3 sequences; approximately 13% are singletons. Specimen: a population of CD138-negative cells sorted from bone marrow. The receptors here all came from a donor at least 40 years old with multiple myeloma. The CDR3 runs from the conserved cysteine through the conserved F or W. A D gene is named only where the DNA matches it firmly. Not all rows give a size; the values are once, few, many and, for expanded clones, a class.

D gene	V gene	clone size	J gene	CDR3 DNA	CDR3 protein
TRBD2	TRBV5-6	few	TRBJ2-2	TGTGCCAGCAGCCTCGGACTAGCGGGAGGTTCGGCCGGGGAGCTGTTTTTT	CASSLGLAGGSAGELFF
TRBD2	TRBV20-1	many	TRBJ2-2	TGCAGTGCTAGAGCTAGCGGGAGGGCCCTGAGCGGGGAGCTGTTTTTT	CSARASGRALSGELFF
-	TRBV28	many	TRBJ2-1	TGTGCCAGCAGTTTACATGCCGGGCTCTACAATGAGCAGTTCTTC	CASSLHAGLYNEQFF
-	TRBV18	many	TRBJ2-3	TGTGCCAGCTCACCTCACTTCACAGATACGCAGTATTTT	CASSPHFTDTQYF
-	TRBV19	many	TRBJ2-1	TGTGCCAGTAGCCCCCGGGATCCGAACTACAATGAGCAGTTCTTC	CASSPRDPNYNEQFF
-	TRBV12-3/TRBV12-4	many	TRBJ2-6	TGTGCCAGCACCATGTCCCGCGTCCTGACTTTC	CASTMSRVLTF
-	TRBV7-2	many	TRBJ2-1	TGTGCCAGCAGCCCCCGCCCAGGGGCCCATGAGCAGTTCTTC	CASSPRPGAHEQFF
TRBD2	TRBV20-1	many	TRBJ2-7	TGCAGTGCTAGTAGCGGGAGCCACGAGCAGTACTTC	CSASSGSHEQYF
-	TRBV29-1	many	TRBJ2-1	TGCAGCGGAGAAACAGGGCCCAATGAGCAGTTCTTC	CSGETGPNEQFF
TRBD1	TRBV7-9	many	TRBJ2-2	TGTGCCAGCAGCTCCGGGACAGACGTCGGGGAGCTGTTTTTT	CASSSGTDVGELFF
-	TRBV29-1	many	TRBJ2-1	TGCAGCGTTGACAGAGCGAATGAGCAGTTCTTC	CSVDRANEQFF
-	TRBV7-9	many	TRBJ2-7	TGTGCCAGCAGCTTATCGCAGAGCTCCTACGAGCAGTACTTC	CASSLSQSSYEQYF
-	TRBV9	many	TRBJ2-1	TGTGCCAGCAGCGAGACCGGGACCCGAGGGGATGAGCAGTTCTTC	CASSETGTRGDEQFF
-	TRBV7-2	many	TRBJ2-4	TGTGCCAGCAACATAGGGGGGTCTAACGGGATAAACATTCAGTACTTC	CASNIGGSNGINIQYF
-	TRBV7-8	many	TRBJ2-3	TGTGCCAGCAGCGCGGTAACATTAGATACGCAGTATTTT	CASSAVTLDTQYF
TRBD1	TRBV20-1	few	TRBJ2-1	TGCAGTGCTGGGAAACAGGGGTACTCCTACAATGAGCAGTTCTTC	CSAGKQGYSYNEQFF
-	TRBV9	many	TRBJ2-1	TGTGCCAGCTCCCGGTCCAGTGGGAACAATGGTGAGCAGTTCTTC	CASSRSSGNNGEQFF
TRBD2	TRBV6-1	once	TRBJ2-5	TGTGCCAACAGTGCCGTTAGGGGAGGGCAAGAGACCCAGTACTTC	CANSAVRGGQETQYF
TRBD2	TRBV6-1	many	TRBJ2-5	TGTGCCAGCAGTGCGGGACTACAAGAGACCCAGTACTTC	CASSAGLQETQYF
TRBD2	TRBV24-1	-	TRBJ2-2	TGTGCCACCAGTGATCCCTCGAAAGCGGGGGGAACCGGGGAGCTGTTTTTT	CATSDPSKAGGTGELFF
-	TRBV14	many	TRBJ2-7	TGTGCCAGCAGCCAAGGCCCTTTCGGTTTGTACTTC	CASSQGPFGLYF
-	TRBV11-3	-	TRBJ2-1	TGTGCCAGCGCGAAAGGACTGGCCTTAGTTTCGAATGAGCAGTTCTTC	CASAKGLALVSNEQFF
-	TRBV11-2	many	TRBJ2-7	TGTGCCAGCAGCTTACTAGCTACCTACGAGCAGTACTTC	CASSLLATYEQYF
TRBD1	TRBV7-3	many	TRBJ2-5	TGTGCCAGCAGCTCCTCCGGGACAGGGGGCGGGGAGACCCAGTACTTC	CASSSSGTGGGETQYF
-	TRBV2	many	TRBJ1-1	TGTGCCAGCAGTGAAGGGTTGAACACTGAAGCTTTCTTT	CASSEGLNTEAFF
-	TRBV28	many	TRBJ2-1	TGTGCCAGCAGTTCCCTCCTCGGGACCCAAGGCCCAACGGGGGAGGTCTCCTACAATGAGCAGTTCTTC	CASSSLLGTQGPTGEVSYNEQFF
TRBD2	TRBV20-1	-	TRBJ2-1	TGCAGTGCTAGGGTCCCGGGAGGGCCCGATGAGCAGTTCTTC	CSARVPGGPDEQFF
-	TRBV6-6	large	TRBJ2-1	TGTGCCAGCAGAGCCCCCCTAGAGGGCAGGTGGACGGATGAGCAGTTCTTC	CASRAPLEGRWTDEQFF
TRBD1	TRBV5-1	many	TRBJ2-5	TGCGCCAGCAGCCCCCCCAGGACAGGGAAAGAGACCCAGTACTTC	CASSPPRTGKETQYF
-	TRBV20-1	-	TRBJ1-2	TGCAGTGCTAGACCCACAGGGCGTCCTAACTATGGCTACACCTTC	CSARPTGRPNYGYTF
TRBD2	TRBV5-1	many	TRBJ2-2	TGCGCCAGCAGCTTCGGACTAGCGGGAGCGGGCACCGGGGAGCTGTTTTTT	CASSFGLAGAGTGELFF
TRBD2	TRBV24-1	many	TRBJ2-2	TGTGCCACCAGTGACGGACTAGCGGGAGCGAACACCGGGGAGCTGTTTTTT	CATSDGLAGANTGELFF
TRBD1	TRBV20-1	many	TRBJ1-5	TGCAGTGCCCGCACCGGGACAGTAGGATATCAGCCCCAGCATTTT	CSARTGTVGYQPQHF
-	TRBV28	many	TRBJ2-7	TGTGCCAGCAGTCCACCGGACACCTACGAGCAGTACTTC	CASSPPDTYEQYF
-	TRBV29-1	many	TRBJ2-1	TGCAGCGTTGAAGTTGTGGGAGGATACTACAATGAGCAGTTCTTC	CSVEVVGGYYNEQFF
TRBD2	TRBV29-1	-	TRBJ2-1	TGCAGCGTTGTTGGTTTGGGACTAGCGGGGACCTACAATGAGCAGTTCTTC	CSVVGLGLAGTYNEQFF
TRBD2	TRBV20-1	many	TRBJ2-1	TGCAGTGCTAGAGCCGCTGGAAGCGGGAGGGACTCCTTCTACAATGAGCAGTTCTTC	CSARAAGSGRDSFYNEQFF
TRBD2	TRBV6-5	many	TRBJ2-6	TGTGCCAGCATCCTTGGGGGGGCTGGGGCCAACGTCCTGACTTTC	CASILGGAGANVLTF
TRBD2	TRBV5-1	-	TRBJ2-7	TGCGCCAGCAGCTTGACCGCGGGAGTTTACGAGCAGTACTTC	CASSLTAGVYEQYF
TRBD1	TRBV7-3	medium-sized	TRBJ1-1	TGTGCCAGCAGCCAGGGGGGGAACACTGAAGCTTTCTTT	CASSQGGNTEAFF
-	TRBV12-3/TRBV12-4	many	TRBJ2-3	TGTGCCAGCAGTTTATACCCTAATACGCAGTATTTT	CASSLYPNTQYF
TRBD2	TRBV6-2/TRBV6-3	many	TRBJ2-1	TGTGCCAGCCGGGGACTACGAATCTTCAATGAGCAGTTCTTC	CASRGLRIFNEQFF
-	TRBV7-9	many	TRBJ2-2	TGTGCCAGCAGGCAGAGGGGCCTAGCGCGCACCGGGGAGCTGTTTTTT	CASRQRGLARTGELFF
TRBD2	TRBV20-1	many	TRBJ2-3	TGCAGTGCTAGAATGTTGGTTCGCGCTAGCGGGAGTTCATTAGATACGCAGTATTTT	CSARMLVRASGSSLDTQYF